This T cell receptor beta chain was captured by sequencing in a study of T cell repertoires in cytomegalovirus infection. The wider study: It was the public TCR beta signatures that indicated both CMV infection and matching HLA type.

Looked up from germline, CDR1 is KGHDR and CDR2 is SFDVKD. This CDR3 region has 15 residues. V lost 3 bases to trimming and J lost 0 bases, with 5 bases between them. TCRdb passed the reads through MiXCR, listing each CDR3 protein once. This table has more than 140,000 distinct CDR3 sequences, about 6.5% appearing once. In its sample, this clonotype was seen a few times. The chain joins TRBV24-1 to TRBJ2-6; D is uncertain. The source material was PBMCs. The clonotype was recovered from a human donor in good health (CMV status not recorded). Some clones in this sample may be carry-over from other donors' samples. CDR3 nucleotide sequence: TGTGCCACCAGTGATCGAGCCTCTGGGGCCAACGTCCTGACTTTC. Translation gives CATSDRASGANVLTF.